The present entry profiles one TCR beta chain with its context. What it recognizes is unknown. This CDR3 contains 15 residues. V shed 0 bases and J 8 bases; nucleotides not matched to a gene: 8. Germline V gene sequence: CDR1 SEHNR, CDR2 FQNEAQ (reference sequence). The data derive from a study of blood T cells in healthy people across ages. Study-level points and caveats: Versus aged donors, long-lived donors had higher diversity and more naive CD4+ cells.

A second about 7 to 12 cycle PCR used barcoded and J-beta primers. All cDNA molecules were each tagged by a template-switch adaptor with 12 random nucleotides. TCRdb reanalysed the 5' RACE reads using MiXCR and keeps one entry per CDR3 protein. This sample has some 920,000 distinct CDR3 sequences; about 51% occur once, and the top ten carry around a fifth. It was roughly 10 milliliters of peripheral blood that were drawn from each donor. The rearrangement uses TRBV7-9 and TRBJ2-3; 7 bases are shared with TRBD2. This TCR was sampled from a woman aged 60-75 years in good health. What was sequenced was blood. CDR3 DNA sequence: TGTGCCAGCAGCTTAGCGCCCGGACTAGAGGTTACGCAGTATTTT. This gives the protein CASSLAPGLEVTQYF.